This is a list of T cell receptor beta chains from one sample in a study of cytomegalovirus exposure and HLA in healthy donors. Clones were sequenced by immunoSEQ multiplex PCR, and TCRdb holds only the in-frame ones, with some missing. The sample contains about 240,000 clones, approximately 83% of which appear only once. The sample taken for sequencing was PBMCs. Every receptor here comes from a woman in her thirties in good health and CMV-seropositive. The CDR3 runs from the conserved cysteine through the conserved F or W. Each record gives: V gene, J gene, clone size, D gene, CDR3 protein, CDR3 DNA. A D gene is named only where the DNA matches it firmly. The size of a clone is reported for some rows only, either as once, few or many, or as a class for expanded clones.

v_gene: TRBV19
j_gene: TRBJ2-6
abundance: once
d_gene: TRBD1
CDR3aa: CASSKPGTEFGANVLTF
CDR3nt: TGTGCCAGTAGTAAACCCGGGACAGAGTTTGGGGCCAACGTCCTGACTTTC

v_gene: TRBV29-1
j_gene: TRBJ2-1
abundance: .
d_gene: .
CDR3aa: CSVEGMGADTYNEQFF
CDR3nt: TGCAGCGTTGAAGGAATGGGGGCGGATACTTACAATGAGCAGTTCTTC

v_gene: TRBV6-4
j_gene: TRBJ1-1
abundance: .
d_gene: .
CDR3aa: CATSRELGNTEAFF
CDR3nt: TGTGCCACCTCCCGGGAGTTGGGGAACACTGAAGCTTTCTTT

v_gene: TRBV6-5
j_gene: TRBJ2-7
abundance: .
d_gene: TRBD2
CDR3aa: CASSYSSGTSYEQYF
CDR3nt: TGTGCCAGCAGTTACTCCTCGGGGACTAGCTACGAGCAGTACTTC

v_gene: TRBV5-1
j_gene: TRBJ1-1
abundance: .
d_gene: .
CDR3aa: CASSSGQRDAEAFF
CDR3nt: TGCGCCAGCAGCTCTGGACAGAGGGACGCTGAAGCTTTCTTT

v_gene: TRBV2
j_gene: TRBJ2-1
abundance: .
d_gene: TRBD2
CDR3aa: CASRGVTEGLAGSERWNEQFF
CDR3nt: TGTGCCAGCAGGGGTGTCACCGAGGGACTAGCGGGAAGCGAACGTTGGAATGAGCAGTTCTTC

v_gene: TRBV29-1
j_gene: TRBJ2-1
abundance: .
d_gene: TRBD2
CDR3aa: CSITGLAGVEEQFF
CDR3nt: TGCAGCATCACCGGACTAGCGGGAGTGGAGGAGCAGTTCTTC

v_gene: TRBV2
j_gene: TRBJ1-5
abundance: few
d_gene: .
CDR3aa: CASNTGLNNQPQHF
CDR3nt: TGTGCCAGCAATACGGGACTTAACAATCAGCCCCAGCATTTT

v_gene: TRBV19
j_gene: TRBJ2-7
abundance: .
d_gene: .
CDR3aa: CASSMMGGAYEQYF
CDR3nt: TGTGCCAGTAGTATGATGGGGGGGGCTTACGAGCAGTACTTC

v_gene: TRBV21-1
j_gene: TRBJ1-3
abundance: .
d_gene: .
CDR3aa: CASSTIKDRRGSGNTIYF
CDR3nt: TGTGCCAGCAGCACAATCAAAGATAGAAGGGGCTCTGGAAACACCATATATTTT

v_gene: TRBV10-3
j_gene: TRBJ1-2
abundance: .
d_gene: .
CDR3aa: CATSTSGGYTF
CDR3nt: TGTGCCACTTCAACATCGGGGGGCTACACCTTC

v_gene: TRBV25-1
j_gene: TRBJ1-1
abundance: .
d_gene: .
CDR3aa: CASSELRGDQTEAFF
CDR3nt: TGTGCCAGCAGTGAATTAAGGGGTGATCAAACTGAAGCTTTCTTT

v_gene: TRBV7-9
j_gene: TRBJ2-3
abundance: .
d_gene: TRBD2
CDR3aa: CASSLRAGEATDTQYF
CDR3nt: TGTGCCAGCAGCTTAAGGGCGGGAGAAGCCACAGATACGCAGTATTTT

v_gene: TRBV9
j_gene: TRBJ2-1
abundance: .
d_gene: TRBD2
CDR3aa: CASSVGTSGRDEQFF
CDR3nt: TGTGCCAGCAGCGTGGGGACTAGCGGGAGAGATGAGCAGTTCTTC

v_gene: TRBV5-1
j_gene: TRBJ2-7
abundance: .
d_gene: TRBD1
CDR3aa: CASSSRDSSEQYF
CDR3nt: TGCGCCAGCAGCTCACGGGACAGCTCCGAGCAGTACTTC